This TCR beta chain was observed in a study of blood T cell repertoires in COVID-19. In the study's own analysis: The authors estimated nucleated cell counts from reference gene primer amplification. Here immunoSEQ multiplex PCR was the method, and the copy in TCRdb shows in-frame clones only, minus some. V and J calls and clone size follow that table, whereas D and trimming were derived from the DNA. The table lists 240,000 or so clones, almost 85% of them singletons. There are 13 residues in the CDR3. V gave up 3 bases and J gave up 3 bases, with 8 bases separating them. Per the germline V gene, CDR1 is MNHNS and CDR2 is SASEGT.

Sequenced sample: peripheral blood. The TCR was taken from an elderly woman with acute or convalescent COVID-19. The V gene is TRBV6-1, the J gene TRBJ1-1, with D possibly matching TRBD1 (5 bases). Here the CDR3 reads CASSDRVDTEAFF. The CDR3 DNA reads as TGTGCCAGCAGTGACAGGGTGGACACTGAAGCTTTCTTT.